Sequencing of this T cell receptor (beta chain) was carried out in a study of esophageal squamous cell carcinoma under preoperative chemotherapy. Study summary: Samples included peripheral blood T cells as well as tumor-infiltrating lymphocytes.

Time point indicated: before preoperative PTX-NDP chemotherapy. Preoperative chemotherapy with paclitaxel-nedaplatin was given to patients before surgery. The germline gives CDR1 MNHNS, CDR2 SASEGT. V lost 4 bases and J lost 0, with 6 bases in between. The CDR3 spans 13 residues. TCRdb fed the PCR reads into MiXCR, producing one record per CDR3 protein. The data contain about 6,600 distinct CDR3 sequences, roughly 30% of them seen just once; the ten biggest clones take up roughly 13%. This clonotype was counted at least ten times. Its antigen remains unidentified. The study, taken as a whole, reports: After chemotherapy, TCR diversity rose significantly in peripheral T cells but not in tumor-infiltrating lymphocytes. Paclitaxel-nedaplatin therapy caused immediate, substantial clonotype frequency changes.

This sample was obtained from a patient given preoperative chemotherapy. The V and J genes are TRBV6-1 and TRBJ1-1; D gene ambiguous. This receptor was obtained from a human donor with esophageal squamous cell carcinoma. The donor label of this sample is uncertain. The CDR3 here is CASSVDVNTEAFF. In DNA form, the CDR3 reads TGTGCCAGCAGTGTGGACGTGAACACTGAAGCTTTCTTT.